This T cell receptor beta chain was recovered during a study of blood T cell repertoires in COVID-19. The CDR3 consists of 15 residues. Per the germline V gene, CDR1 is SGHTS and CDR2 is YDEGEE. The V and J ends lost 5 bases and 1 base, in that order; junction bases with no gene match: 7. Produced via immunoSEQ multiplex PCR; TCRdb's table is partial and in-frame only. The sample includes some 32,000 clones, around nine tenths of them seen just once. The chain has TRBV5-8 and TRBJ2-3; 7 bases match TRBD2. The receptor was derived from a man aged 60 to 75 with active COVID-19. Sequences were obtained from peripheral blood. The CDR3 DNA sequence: TGTGCCAGCAGTACCCCGCTAGCGGGCACAGATACGCAGTATTTT. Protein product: CASSTPLAGTDTQYF.